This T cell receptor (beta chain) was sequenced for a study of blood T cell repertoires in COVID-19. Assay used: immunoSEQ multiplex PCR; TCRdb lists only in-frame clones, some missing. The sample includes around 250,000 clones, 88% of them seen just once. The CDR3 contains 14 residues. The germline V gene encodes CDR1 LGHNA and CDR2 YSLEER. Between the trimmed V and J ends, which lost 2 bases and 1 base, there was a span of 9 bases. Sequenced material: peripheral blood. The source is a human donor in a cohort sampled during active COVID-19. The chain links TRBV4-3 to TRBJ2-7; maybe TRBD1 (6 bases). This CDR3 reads CASSQSTGSYEQYF. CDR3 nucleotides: TGCGCCAGCAGCCAATCTACAGGGTCCTACGAGCAGTACTTC.